The source of this T cell receptor beta chain is a study of Ad26.COV2.S vaccination and SARS-CoV-2 variants. About the study: The study gave Ad26.COV2.S intramuscularly, once or twice 56 days apart.

The germline V gene has CDR1 MNHEY and CDR2 SVGAGI. Trimming took off 8 bases at V and 1 base at J, with 6 bases between the two ends. The CDR3 loop spans 12 amino acids. Assay: immunoSEQ multiplex PCR; the TCRdb copy retains only in-frame clones and omits some. The sample yields about 680,000 clones, around 90% seen once. On this clone itself: Its specificity is unknown.

Treatment meaning: around 19 received Ad26.COV2.S at low or high dose, single or two shots; roughly 5 received placebo; per-sample allocation not given. Specimens were obtained on day 63 following the first vaccine or placebo injection. General observations from the study: Assessments of TCR breadth and depth may have underestimated the total T cell responses.

Specimen: peripheral blood, collected in a trial of Ad26.COV2.S vaccine versus placebo. This sequence was found in a person between 18 and 65 years old who received the Ad26.COV2.S COVID-19 vaccine or a placebo. V is TRBV6-5 and J is TRBJ1-5; D gene uncertain. Written as DNA, the CDR3 is TGTGCCAGCTCCGACAGCAATCAGCCCCAGCATTTT. Encoded protein: CASSDSNQPQHF.